This passage covers 23 T cell receptor beta chains from one sample sequenced in a study of blood T cells in healthy people across ages. A second PCR, run for roughly 7 to 12 cycles, used a sample-barcoded 5' primer plus a J-beta primer mix. In TCRdb, the 5' RACE reads were re-called with MiXCR into one record per CDR3 protein. The sample yields hundreds of thousands of distinct CDR3 sequences, 45% to 70% seen once. The sequenced sample was blood. Receptors were obtained from a man aged 35 to 55 in good health.

This clonotype was detected only a few times. This rearrangement joins TRBV20-1 to TRBJ2-5; possibly TRBD2 for D (6 bases). The V end was cut by 4 bases, the J end by 2 bases, with 8 bases between. The CDR3 sequence is 12 residues long. Germline-derived CDR1 and CDR2 are DFQATT and SNEGSKA (reference sequence). The CDR3 loop is CSATGTQETQYF. The CDR3 DNA is TGCAGTGCTACCGGGACTCAAGAGACCCAGTACTTC.

This chain links TRBV4-1 with TRBJ2-1; TRBD2 aligns across 8 bases. Per germline, CDR1 MGHRA and CDR2 YSYEKL. V trimming: 6 bases; J trimming: 8 bases; junction bases outside the gene matches: 12. The CDR3 spans 15 residues. In nucleotides, the CDR3 is TGCGCCAGCAGTCTCCGCCGGGGGGGCAGGTATGAGCAGTTCTTC. Protein sequence: CASSLRRGGRYEQFF.

The J gene is TRBJ1-1, the V gene TRBV25-1; 7 nucleotides agree with TRBD1. V gave up 6 bases and J gave up 3 bases; unmatched junction bases: 7. The CDR3 spans 14 residues. From germline, CDR1 is MGHDK and CDR2 SYGVNS. DNA of the CDR3: TGTGCCAGCAGCGCAACAGGGGACTACACTGAAGCTTTCTTT. Protein product: CASSATGDYTEAFF.

The chain is built from TRBV6-2 or TRBV6-3 and TRBJ2-3; TRBD2 aligns across 8 bases. This CDR3 is built from 14 residues. Germline assignment: CDR1 MNHEY and CDR2 SVGEGT. V lost 4 bases and J lost 5; bases outside the gene matches: 5. The CDR3 DNA sequence: TGTGCCAGCAGTTCGGGACTAGTAGGAGATACGCAGTATTTT. Encoded protein: CASSSGLVGDTQYF.

The chain employs TRBV20-1 and TRBJ2-1; weak D call: TRBD2 (5 bases). Trimming pared 6 bases from V and 7 bases from J, leaving 13 bases between. The CDR3 length is 12 residues. The germline gives CDR1 DFQATT, CDR2 SNEGSKA (reference sequence). The CDR3 bases are TGCAGTGCGATCGCGCGGGTAAATGAGCAGTTCTTC. The encoded protein is CSAIARVNEQFF.

Only a few counts were recorded for this clonotype. The chain couples TRBV20-1 to TRBJ2-7, with TRBD1 matching over 9 bases. The germline gives CDR1 DFQATT, CDR2 SNEGSKA (reference sequence). The CDR3 spans 14 residues. Trimming took 5 bases from V and 4 from J; bases not matched to a gene: 9. The CDR3 is CSAEAGTGKYEQYF. CDR3 DNA: TGCAGTGCTGAAGCCGGGACAGGGAAGTACGAGCAGTACTTC.

Relative to its sample, this clonotype is medium-sized. The chain couples TRBV7-2 to TRBJ2-7, with D hard to call. Germline V gene data show CDR1 as SGHTA and CDR2 as FQGNSA. V was shortened by 3 bases and J by 2 bases, with 2 bases between the two germline ends. The CDR3 sequence is 11 residues long. This chain's CDR3 is CASSFTYEQYF. The DNA for the CDR3 is TGTGCCAGCAGCTTTACCTACGAGCAGTACTTC.

The chain is built from TRBV11-1 and TRBJ2-3, with TRBD1 matching 8 bases. From germline, CDR1 is SGHAT and CDR2 FQDESV (reference sequence). Losses at the gene ends were 7 bases for V and 5 bases for J; bases not matched to a gene: 2. This CDR3 is built from 12 residues. The CDR3 DNA is TGTGCCAGCAAAACAGGGGGAGATACGCAGTATTTT. Encoded protein: CASKTGGDTQYF.

The chain combines TRBV9 with TRBJ2-5; 9 bases fit TRBD2. J gave up 4 bases and V 3 bases, and 10 bases lay outside the gene matches. This CDR3 comprises 16 residues. The germline gives CDR1 SGDLS, CDR2 YYNGEE. DNA of the CDR3: TGTGCCAGCAGCGACTACGCGGGGGGGGTGGCAGAGACCCAGTACTTC. It yields the protein CASSDYAGGVAETQYF.

For this clonotype: This sequence may be a read error, since a much larger clone differs from it by one base. The genes are TRBV5-5 and TRBJ1-5; no definite D call. Germline V CDR1 and CDR2: SGHKS, YYEKEE (reference sequence). Between the trimmed V and J ends, which lost 4 bases and 6 bases, there was a span of 8 bases. CDR3 length equals 12 residues. The CDR3 loop reads CASSPVGQPQHF. The CDR3, as DNA: TGTGCCAGCAGCCCCGTGGGTCAGCCCCAGCATTTT.

A few counts support this clonotype. V and J are TRBV20-1 and TRBJ2-7; D is unresolved. The germline gives CDR1 DFQATT, CDR2 SNEGSKA (reference sequence). V was trimmed by 6 bases and J by 5 bases, leaving 20 bases between them. This CDR3 contains 14 residues. The CDR3 reads CSAQTDGRPDEQYF. CDR3 in DNA: TGCAGTGCCCAGACCGACGGACGACCAGACGAGCAGTACTTC.

V gene TRBV18 combines with J gene TRBJ2-5; D uncertain. Trimming took off 6 bases at V and 3 bases at J, with 11 bases between the two ends. Per the germline V gene, CDR1 is KGHSH and CDR2 is LQKENI. The length of the CDR3 is 13 residues. CDR3 nucleotides: TGTGCCAGCTCGCCAACGCTAAAAGAGACCCAGTACTTC. This sequence encodes CASSPTLKETQYF.

CDR3 DNA sequence: TGCAGCGTTGAAGATTTCGGGGGCTCAAACACTGAAGCTTTCTTT. Residues: CSVEDFGGSNTEAFF. V usage is TRBV29-1 and J usage is TRBJ1-1, with D possibly being TRBD1 (6 bases). The length of the CDR3 is 15 residues. Per germline, CDR1 SQVTM and CDR2 ANQGSEA. Trimming took 0 bases from V and 2 from J, leaving 13 bases between them.

The chain combines TRBV12-3 or TRBV12-4 with TRBJ2-1; D not certain. Trimming took 6 bases from V and 7 from J, leaving 13 bases between them. CDR3 size: 13 residues. The DNA of the CDR3 is TGTGCCAGCAGCACCACGACGCCTAATGAGCAGTTCTTC. As protein: CASSTTTPNEQFF.

The gene calls are TRBV29-1 and TRBJ2-5; TRBD2 matches at 10 bases. The CDR3 extends over 17 amino acids. V dropped 4 bases and J dropped 11; count of bases not matched to a gene: 22. Germline CDR1 is SQVTM and CDR2 is ANQGSEA. CDR3 DNA sequence: TGCAGCGTTGGAGACGGGCTAGCGGGAGAGAACGGGGTTAAGCAGTACTTC. Its protein product is CSVGDGLAGENGVKQYF.

The chain carries TRBV12-3 or TRBV12-4 and TRBJ1-1; the D is unclear. V shed 4 bases and J shed 8 bases, with 17 bases lying between them. The CDR3 consists of 14 residues. DNA of the CDR3: TGTGCCAGCAGTTCCTCGAGGAGGGCCCACGAAGCTTTCTTT. Amino acid sequence: CASSSSRRAHEAFF.

This clonotype was found many times. The J gene is TRBJ1-2, the V gene TRBV7-6, with TRBD1 as a possible D gene (5 bases). V lost 1 base, J lost 4 bases, and 16 bases lay in between. CDR1 and CDR2 (germline): SGHVS, FNYEAQ. This CDR3 has 16 residues. The CDR3 DNA reads as TGTGCCAGCAGCTTAGTGGGGGATGGACAAGGCTATGGCTACACCTTC. This codes for CASSLVGDGQGYGYTF. The full variable domain, in which reference TRBV7-6 and TRBJ1-2 provide the parts outside the CDR3, is GAGVSQSPRYKVTKRGQDVALRCDPISGHVSLYWYRQALGQGPEFLTYFNYEAQQDKSGLPNDRFSAERPEGSISTLTIQRTEQRDSAMYRCASSLVGDGQGYGYTFGSGTRLTVV.

As DNA, the CDR3 is TGTGCCAGCAGCCGAAACCTGGCAGCAGGAGAGACCCAGTACTTC. Protein product: CASSRNLAAGETQYF. This rearrangement joins TRBV27 to TRBJ2-5; unclear D gene. CDR1 is MNHEY and CDR2 is SMNVEV in the germline V gene (reference sequence). The CDR3 is 15 residues long. V lost 6 bases, J lost 4 bases, and 18 bases lay in between.

The chain uses TRBV7-2 and TRBJ2-5; tentatively, D is TRBD1 or TRBD2 (7 bases each). This CDR3 is built from 15 residues. The V end was cut by 1 base, the J end by 5 bases, with 14 bases between. Germline loops: CDR1 SGHTA, CDR2 FQGNSA. Here the CDR3 reads CASSLVNRGGETQYF. The CDR3 nucleotides read TGTGCCAGCAGCTTAGTCAACAGGGGAGGGGAGACCCAGTACTTC.

V is TRBV6-6 and J is TRBJ2-3; 9 bases map to TRBD1. CDR3 length: 15 amino acids. Germline CDR1 and CDR2: MNHNY and SVGAGI (reference sequence). The ends lost 5 bases at V and 5 bases at J; junction bases unmatched: 8. This CDR3 is CASSKQQGAVDTQYF. The CDR3 DNA reads TGTGCCAGCAGTAAGCAACAGGGGGCGGTAGATACGCAGTATTTT.

The chain is built from TRBV14 and TRBJ2-1; D tentatively reads TRBD1 or TRBD2 (5 bases each). CDR3 length equals 15 residues. Germline V gene lookup returns CDR1 SGHDN and CDR2 FVKESK. Trimming removed 0 bases from V and 9 bases from J, with 15 bases in between. The CDR3 DNA follows: TGTGCCAGCAGCCAAGAACAGGCATGGGGGAGTGAGCAGTTCTTC. Translated: CASSQEQAWGSEQFF. Filled out from reference TRBV14 and TRBJ2-1, the complete variable domain reads EAGVTQFPSHSVIEKGQTVTLRCDPISGHDNLYWYRRVMGKEIKFLLHFVKESKQDESGMPNNRFLAERTGGTYSTLKVQPAELEDSGVYFCASSQEQAWGSEQFFGPGTRLTVL.

This chain uses TRBV5-1 with TRBJ1-2; D is unclear. With 0 bases removed from V and 10 bases from J, the gap between germline ends came to 10 bases. There are 12 residues in the CDR3. Germline V lookup: CDR1 SGHRS, CDR2 YFSETQ. Written as DNA, the CDR3 is TGCGCCAGCAGCTTGGAGGCAGGTGCCTACACCTTC. Translated, it gives CASSLEAGAYTF.

This clonotype has a handful of counts. The V call is TRBV28, the J call TRBJ2-6; D gene uncertain. The germline V gene has CDR1 MDHEN and CDR2 SYDVKM. Trimming took off 6 bases at V and 1 base at J, with 7 bases between the two ends. This CDR3 spans 14 amino acids. This CDR3 is CASSIVSGANVLTF. In nucleotides, the CDR3 is TGTGCCAGCAGCATAGTGTCTGGGGCCAACGTCCTGACTTTC.